Shown below are 18 T cell receptor beta chains from a single sample sequenced in a study of post-analysis software for immune sequencing data. Study-wide points: Patients showed TRBV5-6, TRBV5-1 and TRBV20-1 among 4 or 5 TRBV segments more frequent than in controls.

No antigen has been assigned to these receptors. Libraries were made from TCR beta cDNA, and they carried unique molecular identifiers. One entry per CDR3 protein results from TCRdb running MiXCR on the PCR reads. The sample includes over 700,000 distinct CDR3 sequences, roughly 27% of them seen just once. Sequenced: blood. The receptors originated from a girl aged 10 to 17 with multiple sclerosis.

The J gene is TRBJ2-7, the V gene TRBV28, with TRBD1 matching 9 bases. J was trimmed by 5 bases and V by 6 bases; bases with no gene match: 11. The CDR3 length is 15 residues. Germline V gene sequence: CDR1 MDHEN, CDR2 SYDVKM. The CDR3 nucleotides are TGTGCCAGCAGCCGCTCCGGGACAGGGATCCACGAGCAGTACTTC. Its protein is CASSRSGTGIHEQYF.

This clonotype was recorded a few times. Written as DNA, the CDR3 is TGTGCCAGCTACACCTTGAGCGGGACCTACGAGCAGTACTTC. Residues: CASYTLSGTYEQYF. The V and J genes are TRBV28 and TRBJ2-7; 7 positions match TRBD2. The junction had 9 bases not matched to a gene; V was cut back by 8 bases and J by 2 bases. The CDR3 spans 14 residues. The germline V gene encodes CDR1 MDHEN and CDR2 SYDVKM.

This clonotype was seen a few times. The J gene is TRBJ2-3, the V gene TRBV12-3 or TRBV12-4; D gene unclear. With 3 bases removed from V and 8 bases from J, the gap between germline ends came to 12 bases. The CDR3 runs to 13 residues. In DNA, the CDR3 is TGTGCCAGCAGTTTGTCCCGACCGGGTACGCAGTATTTT. The encoded protein is CASSLSRPGTQYF.

The chain couples TRBV3-1 to TRBJ2-2; unclear D gene. CDR1 is LGHDT and CDR2 is YNNKEL in the germline V gene (reference sequence). Trimming cost V 3 bases and J 6 bases, with 11 bases left between them. The CDR3 covers 14 residues. CDR3 sequence (DNA): TGTGCCAGCAGCCATTGGGTTTCCCCCGGGGAGCTGTTTTTT. It codes for CASSHWVSPGELFF. The full variable domain, completed using reference TRBV3-1 and TRBJ2-2, is DTAVSQTPKYLVTQMGNDKSIKCEQNLGHDTMYWYKQDSKKFLKIMFSYNNKELIINETVPNRFSPKSPDKAHLNLHINSLELGDSAVYFCASSHWVSPGELFFGEGSRLTVL.

This clonotype was counted a few times. The V call is TRBV18, the J call TRBJ2-5; D uncertain. The J call may be in error: the DNA end matches TRBJ2-7 better. The V gene's germline CDR1 is KGHSH and CDR2 LQKENI. This CDR3 region has 13 residues. CDR3 sequence (DNA): TGTGCCAGCTCAGCTTCCACGGGCTACGAGCAGTACTTC. It specifies CASSASTGYEQYF.

This clonotype was observed a few times. The chain has TRBV27 and TRBJ2-2; the D gene is possibly TRBD2 (6 bases). The CDR3 runs to 15 residues. Trimming shortened V by 5 bases and J by 5 bases, and 15 bases separated the two germline ends. CDR1 MNHEY and CDR2 SMNVEV come from the germline V gene (reference sequence). Here the CDR3 DNA reads TGTGCCAGCAGTAACCGCGGGGTGGTAACCGGGGAGCTGTTTTTT. The encoded protein is CASSNRGVVTGELFF.

For this clonotype: Being one base from a much bigger clone, this may be a read error. CDR3 in amino acids: CASSGTGTGVGEQFF. CDR3 sequence (DNA): TGTGCCAGCAGCGGGACCGGGACAGGGGTTGGTGAGCAGTTCTTC. The chain employs TRBV5-5 and TRBJ2-1; the match to TRBD1 covers 10 bases. CDR1 and CDR2 from the germline V gene are SGHKS and YYEKEE (reference sequence). This CDR3 has 15 amino acids. V was pared by 4 bases and J by 9 bases, with 10 bases of the junction left unmatched.

The sample holds many counts of this clonotype. V and J are TRBV12-3 or TRBV12-4 and TRBJ1-5; weak D call: TRBD1 (5 bases). The CDR3 has 15 amino acids. Trimming removed 1 base from V and 2 bases from J, with 9 bases in between. CDR3: CASSLGGFGNQPQHF. In DNA form, the CDR3 reads TGTGCCAGCAGTTTAGGGGGGTTTGGCAATCAGCCCCAGCATTTT.

The chain uses TRBV20-1 and TRBJ1-1, with D possibly matching TRBD1 (6 bases). The CDR3 loop spans 13 amino acids. The V and J ends lost 5 bases and 2 bases respectively, with 12 bases between them. In germline, CDR1 is DFQATT, CDR2 SNEGSKA (reference sequence). This CDR3 reads CSAAVQGNTEAFF. The CDR3 DNA is TGCAGTGCTGCTGTACAGGGAAACACTGAAGCTTTCTTT.

The gene calls are TRBV6-4 and TRBJ2-3; 7 bases are a match to TRBD1. The length of the CDR3 is 14 residues. Germline CDR1 reads MRHNA; CDR2 reads SNTAGT. The V gene end was trimmed by 6 bases and the J gene end by 1 base; junction bases not matched to a gene: 4. The CDR3 sequence: CASSPGTGTDTQYF. Written as DNA, the CDR3 is TGTGCCAGCAGCCCTGGGACAGGCACAGATACGCAGTATTTT.

About this clonotype itself: This may stem from a read error, because a much larger clone lies one nucleotide away. The chain is built from TRBV5-1 and TRBJ2-1; D may be TRBD2 (6 bases). The CDR3 covers 17 residues. With 4 bases removed from V and 5 bases from J, the gap between germline ends came to 22 bases. CDR1 is SGHRS, CDR2 YFSETQ, per germline. The CDR3, as DNA: TGCGCCAGCAGCCCTGTCCTTGCGGGCGGGGCCCACAATGAGCAGTTCTTC. The encoded protein is CASSPVLAGGAHNEQFF. The variable domain in full, completed from reference TRBV5-1 and TRBJ2-1, reads KAGVTQTPRYLIKTRGQQVTLSCSPISGHRSVSWYQQTPGQGLQFLFEYFSETQRNKGNFPGRFSGRQFSNSRSEMNVSTLELGDSALYLCASSPVLAGGAHNEQFFGPGTRLTVL.

This clonotype was seen only a few times. The chain links TRBV10-3 to TRBJ2-2; 8 nucleotides align to TRBD1. From germline, CDR1 is ENHRY and CDR2 SYGVKD. This CDR3 spans 14 amino acids. Trimming at V came to 6 bases and at J to 6 bases, leaving 6 bases not matched to a gene. CDR3: CAIREGQAAGELFF. Written as DNA, the CDR3 is TGTGCCATCAGGGAGGGACAGGCGGCCGGGGAGCTGTTTTTT.

The J gene is TRBJ1-2, the V gene TRBV12-3 or TRBV12-4; D perhaps matches TRBD1 (6 bases). The CDR3 length is 13 residues. Trimming cost V 6 bases and J 7 bases, with 15 bases left between them. The CDR3: CASRKGGATGYTF. CDR3 DNA: TGTGCCAGCAGGAAGGGGGGGGCAACTGGCTACACCTTC.

The V call is TRBV7-9, the J call TRBJ2-3; unclear D gene. This CDR3 has 14 amino acids. Trimming took 3 bases from V and 1 from J, leaving 8 bases between them. Germline V gene data show CDR1 as SEHNR and CDR2 as FQNEAQ (reference sequence). The CDR3 nucleotides read TGTGCCAGCAGCTTGGTTACGGGCACAGATACGCAGTATTTT. This encodes CASSLVTGTDTQYF.

For the CDR3, the DNA is TGTGCCAGCAGCTTTAAAGGGGGTCCGACAGGGCATCCTGAAGCTTTCTTT. This gives the protein CASSFKGGPTGHPEAFF. The chain couples TRBV7-9 to TRBJ1-1; TRBD1 matches at 7 bases. The CDR3 runs 17 residues. Trimming cost V 3 bases and J 6 bases; bases outside gene matches: 16. Germline-derived CDR1 and CDR2 are SEHNR and FQNEAQ (reference sequence).

The gene calls are TRBV28 and TRBJ1-1, with a tentative D call TRBD1 (6 bases). Germline-derived CDR1 and CDR2 are MDHEN and SYDVKM. The CDR3 has 15 residues. V shed 4 bases and J shed 1 base, with 13 bases lying between them. The CDR3 loop reads CASSSPRGANTEAFF. The CDR3 region has the DNA TGTGCCAGCAGTTCACCCAGGGGAGCGAACACTGAAGCTTTCTTT.

The rearrangement joins TRBV27 to TRBJ2-7; TRBD1 matches at 7 bases. V was pared by 0 bases and J by 0 bases, with 5 bases of the junction left unmatched. This CDR3 region has 16 residues. Per germline, CDR1 MNHEY and CDR2 SMNVEV (reference sequence). CDR3 residues: CASSLSGTANSYEQYF. The CDR3 DNA sequence: TGTGCCAGCAGTTTATCAGGGACAGCTAACTCCTACGAGCAGTACTTC.

Ten or more counts support this clonotype. The V gene is TRBV7-2, the J gene TRBJ2-7; 8 bases fit TRBD1. Germline values: CDR1 SGHTA, CDR2 FQGNSA. The CDR3 runs 15 residues. The trim removed 5 bases at V and 4 bases at J, leaving 10 bases unmatched. The CDR3 DNA is TGTGCCAGCAGCCGTTCGACAGGGGACGGGTACGAGCAGTACTTC. This encodes CASSRSTGDGYEQYF.